These 18 T cell receptor beta chains were all obtained from the same sample, sequenced in a study of T cell changes during pregnancy in multiple sclerosis. TCRdb keeps only in-frame clones here, not all; method: immunoSEQ multiplex PCR. The top ten hold roughly a tenth of the sample, which has about 32,000 clones, approximately 92% seen once. The sequences come from CD8+ T cells from peripheral blood mononuclear cells, collected in the second trimester of pregnancy. All receptors derive from a female donor with multiple sclerosis, enrolled in a pregnancy study.

The CDR3 is CASSPPPREWSQETQYF. In DNA form, the CDR3 reads TGTGCCAGCAGTCCCCCACCGCGGGAGTGGTCACAAGAGACCCAGTACTTC. The V and J genes are TRBV27 and TRBJ2-5; 7 nucleotides line up with TRBD2. This CDR3 contains 17 residues. CDR1 and CDR2 (germline): MNHEY, SMNVEV (reference sequence). The V gene end was trimmed by 5 bases and the J gene end by 2 bases; junction bases not matched to a gene: 14.

The chain uses TRBV9 and TRBJ2-2, with a weak D call TRBD1 (6 bases). The V end was cut by 9 bases, the J end by 5 bases, with 17 bases between. CDR3 size: 14 residues. CDR1 and CDR2 (germline): SGDLS, YYNGEE. CDR3 sequence: CATSVGAETGELFF. The DNA for the CDR3 is TGTGCCACGTCGGTGGGGGCCGAGACCGGGGAGCTGTTTTTT.

The J gene is TRBJ1-1, the V gene TRBV7-6, with 8 bases identical to TRBD1. The CDR3 loop spans 12 amino acids. The germline V gene has CDR1 SGHVS and CDR2 FNYEAQ. Losses at the gene ends were 5 bases for V and 7 bases for J; bases not matched to a gene: 3. The CDR3 region is CASSPTGVEAFF. In DNA, the CDR3 is TGTGCCAGCAGCCCGACAGGGGTTGAAGCTTTCTTT.

This sequence joins TRBV9 and TRBJ2-3; D not resolved. Germline loops: CDR1 SGDLS, CDR2 YYNGEE. Trimming left V 3 bases short and J 2 bases short, with 13 bases between. CDR3 length: 15 amino acids. The CDR3 DNA follows: TGTGCCAGCAGCGCCCGTGGCACCCTCACAGATACGCAGTATTTT. Translated, it gives CASSARGTLTDTQYF.

This sequence joins TRBV7-9 and TRBJ2-2; 10 positions agree with TRBD2. The CDR3 consists of 15 residues. J lost 2 bases, V lost 8 bases, and 5 bases had no gene match. The germline gives CDR1 SEHNR, CDR2 FQNEAQ (reference sequence). The CDR3 nucleotides read TGTGCCAGCGGCACTAGCGGGAAAAACACCGGGGAGCTGTTTTTT. This gives the protein CASGTSGKNTGELFF. Looking up the rest from reference TRBV7-9 and TRBJ2-2 gives the full variable domain: DTGVSQNPRHKITKRGQNVTFRCDPISEHNRLYWYRQTLGQGPEFLTYFQNEAQLEKSRLLSDRFSAERPKGSFSTLEIQRTEQGDSAMYLCASGTSGKNTGELFFGEGSRLTVL.

The J gene is TRBJ2-7, the V gene TRBV4-1; weak D call: TRBD2 (6 bases). The germline gives CDR1 MGHRA, CDR2 YSYEKL. The CDR3 is made up of 14 amino acids. Trimming shortened V by 4 bases and J by 0 bases, and 10 bases separated the two germline ends. The CDR3 reads CASSPWDSSYEQYF. CDR3 DNA: TGCGCCAGCAGCCCTTGGGACTCCTCCTACGAGCAGTACTTC.

The chain carries TRBV2 and TRBJ1-5; unclear D gene. The germline CDR1 and CDR2 sequences are SNHLY and FYNNEI. Trimming took off 5 bases at V and 5 bases at J, with 7 bases between the two ends. The CDR3 contains 12 residues. The CDR3 sequence: CASSITDQPQHF. The CDR3 nucleotides are TGTGCCAGCAGTATAACAGATCAGCCCCAGCATTTT.

This chain links TRBV10-3 with TRBJ2-3; 11 nucleotides line up with TRBD2. Losses at the gene ends were 3 bases for V and 4 bases for J; bases not matched to a gene: 6. Germline values: CDR1 ENHRY, CDR2 SYGVKD. This CDR3 has 16 amino acids. The CDR3 reads CAISEPTSGSSDTQYF. DNA for the CDR3: TGTGCCATCAGTGAACCCACTAGCGGGAGTTCAGATACGCAGTATTTT.

The V and J genes are TRBV7-9 and TRBJ2-7; TRBD2 matches 9 bases. The length of the CDR3 is 15 residues. The germline V gene has CDR1 SEHNR and CDR2 FQNEAQ (reference sequence). V was clipped by 0 bases and J by 5 bases; unmatched bases: 5. The CDR3: CASSLAAGGKNEQYF. CDR3 coding DNA: TGTGCCAGCAGCTTAGCGGCGGGAGGGAAGAACGAGCAGTACTTC.

This clone occurred once. J is TRBJ2-3 and V is TRBV29-1; no firm D call. Trimming stripped 8 bases from V and 3 bases from J, with 15 bases between. CDR3 size: 13 residues. Germline V CDR1 and CDR2: SQVTM, ANQGSEA. The CDR3 reads CSLLNPGTDTQYF. In DNA, the CDR3 is TGCAGCCTACTAAATCCTGGGACAGATACGCAGTATTTT.

In its sample, this clone was seen once. J is TRBJ2-1 and V is TRBV9; 12 bases agree with TRBD1. Germline CDR1 SGDLS, CDR2 YYNGEE. Trimming removed 3 bases from V and 8 bases from J; junction bases left unmatched: 9. This CDR3 contains 16 residues. CDR3 sequence: CASSDPGQGALDEQFF. Written as DNA, the CDR3 is TGTGCCAGCAGCGACCCGGGACAGGGGGCTCTGGATGAGCAGTTCTTC.

The gene calls are TRBV11-2 and TRBJ1-4; 8 nucleotides match TRBD1. The CDR3 runs 13 residues. V lost 5 bases, J lost 16 bases, and 12 bases stayed unmatched. The germline CDR1 and CDR2 sequences are SGHAT and FQNNGV. The CDR3 is CASSVGQGRIPFF. CDR3 in DNA: TGTGCCAGCAGCGTCGGACAGGGCAGGATTCCGTTTTTT.

V and J are TRBV5-1 and TRBJ1-1, with 7 bases lining up with TRBD1. Trimming at V came to 4 bases and at J to 0 bases, leaving 15 bases not matched to a gene. CDR3 length equals 18 residues. Germline assignment: CDR1 SGHRS and CDR2 YFSETQ. As DNA, the CDR3 is TGCGCCAGCAGCCCCCGCATCCCCGGGACAGCATTGAACACTGAAGCTTTCTTT. Its translation: CASSPRIPGTALNTEAFF. Supplemented by reference TRBV5-1 and TRBJ1-1, the full variable domain reads KAGVTQTPRYLIKTRGQQVTLSCSPISGHRSVSWYQQTPGQGLQFLFEYFSETQRNKGNFPGRFSGRQFSNSRSEMNVSTLELGDSALYLCASSPRIPGTALNTEAFFGQGTRLTVV.

The chain employs TRBV5-5 and TRBJ1-4, with 8 nucleotides matching TRBD1. This CDR3 region has 15 residues. Unmatched junction bases numbered 7, after V lost 4 bases and J lost 5 bases. Germline-derived CDR1 and CDR2 are SGHKS and YYEKEE (reference sequence). CDR3 in amino acids: CASSRTGGSNEKLFF. DNA of the CDR3: TGTGCCAGCAGCCGAACAGGGGGTAGCAATGAAAAACTGTTTTTT.

The gene calls are TRBV10-3 and TRBJ2-3, with D perhaps matching TRBD2 (6 bases). Germline assignment: CDR1 ENHRY and CDR2 SYGVKD. CDR3 length: 15 amino acids. The germline V and J ends were trimmed by 6 bases and 4 bases, with 17 bases remaining between them. The CDR3 nucleotides are TGTGCCATCAGCGGAGGGGCAACAACGTCAGATACGCAGTATTTT. This codes for CAISGGATTSDTQYF.

This chain links TRBV5-6 with TRBJ1-2; the D gene is possibly TRBD1 (6 bases). CDR3 length: 18 amino acids. Germline CDR1 SGHDT, CDR2 YYEEEE. The V and J ends lost 2 bases and 5 bases respectively, with 25 bases between them. The CDR3 sequence is CASSLRGGAVRLRYGYTF. In nucleotides, the CDR3 is TGTGCCAGCAGCTTAAGGGGGGGCGCAGTCAGATTGAGGTATGGCTACACCTTC.

The J gene is TRBJ2-1, the V gene TRBV9, with 9 bases identical to TRBD2. Germline V CDR1 and CDR2: SGDLS, YYNGEE. This CDR3 is 15 amino acids long. Unmatched junction bases numbered 8, after V lost 0 bases and J lost 10 bases. The CDR3 is CASSVAGRLAGEQFF. Written as DNA, the CDR3 is TGTGCCAGCAGCGTAGCGGGTCGGCTAGCGGGAGAGCAGTTCTTC.

The CDR3 DNA reads as TGTGCCAGCAGTGAACTTGAAGGGGCTGGCTACGAGCAGTACTTC. Translation gives CASSELEGAGYEQYF. The J gene is TRBJ2-7, the V gene TRBV6-1; weak D call: TRBD1 (5 bases). V lost 2 bases and J 3 bases, leaving 14 bases between the germline ends. This CDR3 has 15 amino acids. Germline V lookup: CDR1 MNHNS, CDR2 SASEGT.